This T cell receptor (beta chain) appears in the sequencing data of a study of immune characterization of retroperitoneal liposarcoma. MiXCR, applied by TCRdb to the PCR reads, yields one record per CDR3 protein. This sample has about 10,000 distinct CDR3 sequences, with under 35% found just once. This clonotype was recorded many times. The specimen was tumor tissue. The receptor was isolated from a female donor with retroperitoneal liposarcoma.

The CDR3 here is CASSHSAGGPPGTDTQYF. For the CDR3, the DNA is TGTGCCAGCAGTCACTCAGCGGGAGGGCCCCCGGGCACAGATACGCAGTATTTT. The chain uses TRBV27 and TRBJ2-3; 10 bases align to TRBD2. Germline CDR1 reads MNHEY; CDR2 reads SMNVEV (reference sequence). This CDR3 has 18 residues. J lost 1 base, V lost 5 bases, and 12 bases had no gene match.